This T cell receptor beta chain originates from a study of PD-1 blockade in mismatch repair-deficient tumors. Study outcomes and limitations: Tumor-resident clones, often absent from pretreatment blood, expanded after pembrolizumab and then contracted.

V was clipped by 5 bases and J by 3 bases; unmatched bases: 13. The V gene's germline CDR1 is PRHDT and CDR2 FYEKMQ (reference sequence). CDR3 length: 17 amino acids. With respect to this clone: Its antigen is still unknown.

The repertoire was sequenced with immunoSEQ multiplex PCR; TCRdb's copy has only in-frame clones and lacks some. This table holds about 51,000 clones, around 80% found once. The TCR-sequenced patients were three responders to pembrolizumab. The sample here was peripheral blood, taken 4 weeks after starting pembrolizumab. This receptor was identified in an adult with mismatch repair-deficient cancer. The V call is TRBV13, the J call TRBJ2-3; TRBD2 matches 8 bases. CDR3 bases: TGTGCCAGCAGCATGCAACTAGCGGTCCTCGGGACAGATACGCAGTATTTT. Its translation is CASSMQLAVLGTDTQYF.